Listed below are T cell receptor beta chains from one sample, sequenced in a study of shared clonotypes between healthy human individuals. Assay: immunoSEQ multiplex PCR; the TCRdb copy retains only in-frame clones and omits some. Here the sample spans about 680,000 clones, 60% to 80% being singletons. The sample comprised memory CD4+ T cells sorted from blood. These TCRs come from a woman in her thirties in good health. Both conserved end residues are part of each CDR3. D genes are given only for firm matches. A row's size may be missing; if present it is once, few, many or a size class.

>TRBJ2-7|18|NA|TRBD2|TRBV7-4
TGTGCCAGCAGCTTAGCCCTCCCCCCTGTTGGGGGGGCCTACGAGCAGTACTTC
CASSLALPPVGGAYEQYF
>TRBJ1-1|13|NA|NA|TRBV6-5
TGTGCCAGCAGTTACTTAAAAGGGACTGAAGCTTTCTTT
CASSYLKGTEAFF
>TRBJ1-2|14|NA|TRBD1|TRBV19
TGTGCCAGTAGTTCCCGGGACAGGGTAGGCGGCTACACCTTC
CASSSRDRVGGYTF
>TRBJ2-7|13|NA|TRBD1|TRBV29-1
TGCAGCGTCGAGGACAGGGGGACCTACGAGCAGTACTTC
CSVEDRGTYEQYF
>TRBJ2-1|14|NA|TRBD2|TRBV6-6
TGTGCCAGCGGTCAACCTAGCGGGAGATCTGAGCAGTTCTTC
CASGQPSGRSEQFF
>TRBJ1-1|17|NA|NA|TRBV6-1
TGTGCCAGCAGTGAATTTGGGAGGGGGAAGAGGAACACTGAAGCTTTCTTT
CASSEFGRGKRNTEAFF
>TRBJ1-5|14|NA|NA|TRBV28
TGTGCCAGCGGGCTGGGGGCGCGGGAACAGCCCCAGCATTTT
CASGLGAREQPQHF
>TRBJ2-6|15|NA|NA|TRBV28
TGTGCCAGCAGTTTTGCATCAACTGGGGCCAACGTCCTGACTTTC
CASSFASTGANVLTF
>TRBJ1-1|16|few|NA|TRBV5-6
TGTGCCAGCAGCTTGGAGGTCGGGAATTTGAACACTGAAGCTTTCTTT
CASSLEVGNLNTEAFF
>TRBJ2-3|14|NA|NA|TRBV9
TGTGCCAGCAGTCCAAGCCCAGGCACAGATACGCAGTATTTT
CASSPSPGTDTQYF
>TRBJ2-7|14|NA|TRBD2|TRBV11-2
TGTGCCAGCAGCTCCTCGGGAGGGCCCCACGAGCAGTACTTC
CASSSSGGPHEQYF
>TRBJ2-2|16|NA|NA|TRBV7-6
TGTGCCAGCAGCTCTACGGACTCAACAGTCACCGGGGAGCTGTTTTTT
CASSSTDSTVTGELFF
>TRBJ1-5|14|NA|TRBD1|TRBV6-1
TGTGCCAGCACCGGACAGGGAAGCAATCAGCCCCAGCATTTT
CASTGQGSNQPQHF
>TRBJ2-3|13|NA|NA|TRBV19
TGTGCCAGTAGGTCTTCCGGCACAGATACGCAGTATTTT
CASRSSGTDTQYF
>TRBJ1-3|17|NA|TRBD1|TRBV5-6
TGTGCCAGCAGCTTTGCTCCAGGGGGCAACTCTGGAAACACCATATATTTT
CASSFAPGGNSGNTIYF
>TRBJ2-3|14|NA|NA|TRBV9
TGTGCCAGCAGCGTAGCACTTCCCACAGATACGCAGTATTTT
CASSVALPTDTQYF
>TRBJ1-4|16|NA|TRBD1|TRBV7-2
TGTGCCAGCAGCCCAGGGGGACATCCTCGGGGAGAAAAACTGTTTTTT
CASSPGGHPRGEKLFF
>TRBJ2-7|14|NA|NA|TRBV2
TGTGCCAGCTTGCAAAGGTTAGGTTACTACGAGCAGTACTTC
CASLQRLGYYEQYF
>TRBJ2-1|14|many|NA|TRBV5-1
TGCGCCAGCAGCCCAGGGACCGCAGGAAATGAGCAGTTCTTC
CASSPGTAGNEQFF
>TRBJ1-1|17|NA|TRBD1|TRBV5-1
TGCGCCAGCAGCCCTTTTCCGACAGGGATGGTGAACACTGAAGCTTTCTTT
CASSPFPTGMVNTEAFF
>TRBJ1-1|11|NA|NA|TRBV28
TGTGCCACCACGGCTAGCACTGAAGCTTTCTTT
CATTASTEAFF
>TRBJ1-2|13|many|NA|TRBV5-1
TGCGCCAGCAGCTTGCAACAGGGAAGCGGCTACACCTTC
CASSLQQGSGYTF
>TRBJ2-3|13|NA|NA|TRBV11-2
TGTGCCAGCAGCTTAGACTACACAGATACGCAGTATTTT
CASSLDYTDTQYF
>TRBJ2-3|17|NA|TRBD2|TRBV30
TGTGCCTGGAGTCCACGGACTAGCGATGCTAGCACAGATACGCAGTATTTT
CAWSPRTSDASTDTQYF
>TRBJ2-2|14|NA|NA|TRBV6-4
TGTGCCAGCGGGCGGACATTTAACACCGGGGAGCTGTTTTTT
CASGRTFNTGELFF
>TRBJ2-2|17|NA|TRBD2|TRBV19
TGTGCCAGTAGTCCCTACTGGGACTACAGTGGCACCGGGGAGCTGTTTTTT
CASSPYWDYSGTGELFF
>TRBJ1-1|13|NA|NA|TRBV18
TGTGCCAGCTCACCATTAGAGAACACTGAAGCTTTCTTT
CASSPLENTEAFF
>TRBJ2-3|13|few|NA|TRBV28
TGTGTCACAGCTAGGAGTAGCACAGATACGCAGTATTTT
CVTARSSTDTQYF
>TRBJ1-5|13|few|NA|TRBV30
TGTGCCTGGAGTGGGGGGGGGAATCAGCCCCAGCATTTT
CAWSGGGNQPQHF
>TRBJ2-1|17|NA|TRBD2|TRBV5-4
TGTGCCAGCAGCTTAGGGTTGGGGACTAGCGGGAGGATTGAGCAGTTCTTC
CASSLGLGTSGRIEQFF
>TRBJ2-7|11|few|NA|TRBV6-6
TGTGCCAGCAGGGGGAATTACGAGCAGTACTTC
CASRGNYEQYF
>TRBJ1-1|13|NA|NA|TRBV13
TGTGCCAGCAGCTTAGGAGCCGGGCCCGAAGCTTTCTTT
CASSLGAGPEAFF
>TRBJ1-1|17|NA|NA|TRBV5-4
TGTGCCAGCAGCCCGATCTCTAGGGGCACCATGAACACTGAAGCTTTCTTT
CASSPISRGTMNTEAFF
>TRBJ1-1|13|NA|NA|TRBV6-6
TGTGCCAGCAGTCGTACACAGAACACTGAAGCTTTCTTT
CASSRTQNTEAFF
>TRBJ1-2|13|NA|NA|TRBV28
TGTGCCAGCAGTTTATCAGGAACTTATGGCTACACCTTC
CASSLSGTYGYTF
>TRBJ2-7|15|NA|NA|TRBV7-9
TGTGCCAGCAGCCCGACACTCAGAAGCTCCTACGAGCAGTACTTC
CASSPTLRSSYEQYF
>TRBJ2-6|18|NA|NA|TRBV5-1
TGCGCCAGCAGCTTGGTCTTAGGGGCCCTCTTTGGGGCCAACGTCCTGACTTTC
CASSLVLGALFGANVLTF
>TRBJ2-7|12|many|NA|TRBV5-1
TGCGCCAGCAGCTTTGACACCTACGAGCAGTACTTC
CASSFDTYEQYF
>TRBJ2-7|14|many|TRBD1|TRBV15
TGTGCCACCAGCAGGGACAGGGGGCAGTTCGAGCAGTACTTC
CATSRDRGQFEQYF
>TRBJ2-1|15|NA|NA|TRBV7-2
TGTGCCAGCAGCTCCCAGCGTGATTCCTACAATGAGCAGTTCTTC
CASSSQRDSYNEQFF
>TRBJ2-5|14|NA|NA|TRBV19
TGTGCCAGTAGTAGGCAGGGGTTTCAAGAGACCCAGTACTTC
CASSRQGFQETQYF
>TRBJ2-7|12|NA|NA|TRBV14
TGTGCCAGCAGCCTTTACAGATACGAGCAGTACTTC
CASSLYRYEQYF
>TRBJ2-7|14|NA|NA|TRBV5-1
TGCGCCAGCAGCCTCCAGGGTCAGGCTTACGAGCAGTACTTC
CASSLQGQAYEQYF
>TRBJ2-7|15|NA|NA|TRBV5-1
TGCGCCAGCAGCTTGGACAGCGGCAGGGCGCGAGAGCAGTACTTC
CASSLDSGRAREQYF
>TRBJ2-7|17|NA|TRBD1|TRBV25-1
TGTGCCAGCAGTACCCATAGGACAGGGGGCTGGGACTACGAGCAGTACTTC
CASSTHRTGGWDYEQYF
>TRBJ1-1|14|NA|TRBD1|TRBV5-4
TGTGCCAGCAGCCGGGGACAGGGCCACACTGAAGCTTTCTTT
CASSRGQGHTEAFF
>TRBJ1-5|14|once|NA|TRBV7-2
TGTGCCAGCAGCTTTAGTGGCGCTGGGCAGCCCCAGCATTTT
CASSFSGAGQPQHF
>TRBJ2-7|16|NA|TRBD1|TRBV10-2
TGCGCCAGCAGTGAATCATTTGGGACAGGGGGCAACGAGCAGTACTTC
CASSESFGTGGNEQYF
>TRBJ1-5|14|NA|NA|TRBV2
TGTGCCAGCAGTGTCGACAGCGGCGGTCAGCCCCAGCATTTT
CASSVDSGGQPQHF
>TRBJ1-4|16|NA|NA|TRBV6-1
TGTGCCAGCAGTGAACGGACAGCTGCAACTAATGAAAAACTGTTTTTT
CASSERTAATNEKLFF